This TCR beta chain was sequenced during a study of cytomegalovirus exposure and HLA in healthy donors. A multiplex PCR was run with 60 Vbeta primers and 13 Jbeta primers. Sequencing was performed with immunoSEQ multiplex PCR; in TCRdb, only in-frame clones are kept and a portion is missing. The sample consists of 150,000 to 200,000 clones, about 80% of them appearing once. The CDR3 totals 15 residues. Trimming stripped 4 bases from V and 8 bases from J, with 17 bases between. Germline-derived CDR1 and CDR2 are LGHNA and YNFKEQ. The receptor was isolated from a man younger than 35 in good health and CMV-seropositive. This chain uses TRBV4-2 with TRBJ1-4; D perhaps matches TRBD1 (6 bases). Sequenced input: PBMCs. CDR3 nucleotide sequence: TGTGCCAGCAGCCCCCGGACAGTCGGGGGGGAAAAACTGTTTTTT. Translating it yields CASSPRTVGGEKLFF.